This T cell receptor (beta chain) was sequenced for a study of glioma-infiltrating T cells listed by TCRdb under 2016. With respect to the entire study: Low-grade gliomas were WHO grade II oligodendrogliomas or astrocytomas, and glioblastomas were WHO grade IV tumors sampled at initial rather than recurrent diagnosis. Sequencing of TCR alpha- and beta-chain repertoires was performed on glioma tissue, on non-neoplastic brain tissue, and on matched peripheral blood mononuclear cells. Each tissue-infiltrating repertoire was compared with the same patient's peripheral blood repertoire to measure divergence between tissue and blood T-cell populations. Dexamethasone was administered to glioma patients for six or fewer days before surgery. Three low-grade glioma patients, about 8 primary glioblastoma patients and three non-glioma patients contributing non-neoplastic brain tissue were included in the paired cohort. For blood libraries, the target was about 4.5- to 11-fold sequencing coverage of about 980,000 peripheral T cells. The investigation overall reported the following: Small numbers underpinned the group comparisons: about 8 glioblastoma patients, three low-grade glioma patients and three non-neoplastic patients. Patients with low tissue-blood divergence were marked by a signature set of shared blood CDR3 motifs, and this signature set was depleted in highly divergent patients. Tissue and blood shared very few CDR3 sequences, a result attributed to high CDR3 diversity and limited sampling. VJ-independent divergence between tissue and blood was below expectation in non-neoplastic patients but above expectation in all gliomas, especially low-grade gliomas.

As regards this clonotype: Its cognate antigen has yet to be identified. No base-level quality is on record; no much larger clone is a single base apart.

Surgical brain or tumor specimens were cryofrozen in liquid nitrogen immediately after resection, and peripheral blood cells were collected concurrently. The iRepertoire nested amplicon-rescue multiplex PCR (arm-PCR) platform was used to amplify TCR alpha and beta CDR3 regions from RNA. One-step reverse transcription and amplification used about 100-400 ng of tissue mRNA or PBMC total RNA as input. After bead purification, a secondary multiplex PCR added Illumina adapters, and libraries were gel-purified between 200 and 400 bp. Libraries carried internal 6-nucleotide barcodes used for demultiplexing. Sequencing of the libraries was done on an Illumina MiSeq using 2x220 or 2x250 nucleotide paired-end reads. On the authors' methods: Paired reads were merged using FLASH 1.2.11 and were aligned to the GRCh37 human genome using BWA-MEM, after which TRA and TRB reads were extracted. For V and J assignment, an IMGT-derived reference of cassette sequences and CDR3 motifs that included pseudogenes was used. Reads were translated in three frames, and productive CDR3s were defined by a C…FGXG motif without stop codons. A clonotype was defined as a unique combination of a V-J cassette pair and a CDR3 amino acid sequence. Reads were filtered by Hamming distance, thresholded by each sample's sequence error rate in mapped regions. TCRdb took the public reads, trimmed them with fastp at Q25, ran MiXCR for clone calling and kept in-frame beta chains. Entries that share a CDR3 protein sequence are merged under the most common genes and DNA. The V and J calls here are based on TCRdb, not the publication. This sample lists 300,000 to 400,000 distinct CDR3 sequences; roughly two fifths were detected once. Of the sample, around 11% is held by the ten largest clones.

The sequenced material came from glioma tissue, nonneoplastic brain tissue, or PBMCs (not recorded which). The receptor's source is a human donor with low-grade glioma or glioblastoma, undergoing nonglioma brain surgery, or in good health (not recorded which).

In nucleotides, the sequence is TGTGCCAGCAGTTATGGATCGGCAGGAAGTTCGAATGAGCAGTTCTTC. Translated, it reads CASSYGSAGSSNEQFF. This sequence uses TRBV6-6 and TRBJ2-1; there is no confident call for the D gene. The germline V gene (reference sequence) provides CDR1 MNHNY and CDR2 SVGAGI. The CDR3 spans 16 residues, from the cysteine through the phenylalanine. The entry retains the CDR3 DNA only, 48 bases that are in frame from base 1. A distance of 19 bases separates the germline ends of V and J, which lose 3 bases and 7 bases respectively.